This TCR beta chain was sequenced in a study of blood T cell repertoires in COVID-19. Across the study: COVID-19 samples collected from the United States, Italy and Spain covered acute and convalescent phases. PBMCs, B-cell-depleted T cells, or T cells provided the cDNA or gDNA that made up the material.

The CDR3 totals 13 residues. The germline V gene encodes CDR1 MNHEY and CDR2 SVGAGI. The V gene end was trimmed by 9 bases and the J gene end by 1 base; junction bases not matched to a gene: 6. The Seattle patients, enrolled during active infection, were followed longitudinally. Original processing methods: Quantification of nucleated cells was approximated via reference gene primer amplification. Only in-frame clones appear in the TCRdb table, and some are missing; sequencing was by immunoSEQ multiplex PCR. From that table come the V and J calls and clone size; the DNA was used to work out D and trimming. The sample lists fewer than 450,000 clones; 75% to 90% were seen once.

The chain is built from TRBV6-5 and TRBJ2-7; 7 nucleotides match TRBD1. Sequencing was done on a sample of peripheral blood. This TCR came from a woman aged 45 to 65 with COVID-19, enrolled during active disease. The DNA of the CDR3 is TGTGCCAGTTTGGGGACAGTTTCCTACGAGCAGTACTTC. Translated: CASLGTVSYEQYF.